The clone carrying this TCR beta chain was counted between two and nine times. Its cognate antigen is unknown. Sequencing targeted expressed TCRB transcripts, as all isolated RNA had been reverse transcribed. It was found that naive, central memory and regulatory T cell samples averaged around 3.6 million reads. Measured with immunoSEQ multiplex PCR; TCRdb has only the in-frame clones, and not every one. The table records about 370,000 clones, 8% to 10% of them present only once. Trimming shortened V by 7 bases and J by 7 bases, and 20 bases separated the two germline ends. Germline V lookup: CDR1 MNHNS, CDR2 SASEGT. The CDR3 totals 15 residues. Markers CD45RO/CCR7/CD25/CD127/CD95/CD27 served to sort CD4+ naive, central memory, regulatory and stem cell-like memory cells. The data belong to a study of beta chain features in type 1 diabetes. About the study: Age, gender, cell numbers and subset yield matched between patients and controls.

Study-wide results and caveats: Moderate but significant shortening of TCRB CDR3s was recorded in all four CD4+ subsets from Type 1 diabetes patients. Naive, central memory and Treg TCRB repertoires appeared more alike in patients than in healthy donors.

The clonotype originates from a man aged 30 to 45 with type 1 diabetes. Sequences were obtained from central memory CD4+ T cells from blood. This rearrangement joins TRBV6-1 to TRBJ2-1; a possible D gene is TRBD2 (5 bases). The CDR3 loop is CASTRKGESANEQFF. The CDR3 nucleotides are TGTGCCAGCACTAGGAAGGGAGAATCGGCTAATGAGCAGTTCTTC.